This TCR beta chain was profiled in a study of cytomegalovirus exposure and HLA in healthy donors. The study ran its PCR with 60 Vbeta and 13 Jbeta primers. Sequencing used immunoSEQ multiplex PCR; TCRdb keeps in-frame clones, though not all of them. The table has 95,000 to 150,000 clones, more than 70% seen once. This CDR3 has 15 amino acids. V lost 3 bases to trimming and J lost 0 bases; unmatched junction nucleotides: 7. The germline CDR1 and CDR2 sequences are SQVTM and ANQGSEA. The receptor was isolated from a woman in her fifties or sixties in good health and CMV-seropositive. This chain uses TRBV29-1 with TRBJ2-7; 8 bases agree with TRBD1. Sequenced sample: PBMCs. The CDR3 DNA reads TGCAGCGTTGATCCTGGACAGGGAAGCTCCTACGAGCAGTACTTC. Translating it yields CSVDPGQGSSYEQYF.